The 21 T cell receptor beta chains given below trace back to one sample, sequenced in a study of shared clonotypes between healthy human individuals. Assay: immunoSEQ multiplex PCR; the TCRdb copy retains only in-frame clones and omits some. Here the sample spans 1.6 million or so clones, approximately 98.5% being singletons. Sequences were obtained from naive CD4+ T cells sorted from blood. Subset denoted: CD45RA+ positively selected. The receptors were sampled from a man under 40 in good health.

Here the CDR3 reads CASSYTRGGSAEQYF. For the CDR3, the DNA is TGTGCCAGCAGCTATACTCGGGGGGGATCCGCCGAGCAGTACTTC. V is TRBV7-9 and J is TRBJ2-7; 8 nucleotides match TRBD2. V dropped 4 bases and J dropped 6; count of bases not matched to a gene: 11. There are 15 residues in the CDR3. The germline V gene encodes CDR1 SEHNR and CDR2 FQNEAQ (reference sequence). Full variable domain (remainder filled in from reference TRBV7-9 and TRBJ2-7): DTGVSQNPRHKITKRGQNVTFRCDPISEHNRLYWYRQTLGQGPEFLTYFQNEAQLEKSRLLSDRFSAERPKGSFSTLEIQRTEQGDSAMYLCASSYTRGGSAEQYFGPGTRLTVT.

The rearrangement uses TRBV5-1 and TRBJ2-3, with D tentatively TRBD1 (6 bases). The CDR3 has 14 amino acids. CDR1 SGHRS and CDR2 YFSETQ come from the germline V gene. V dropped 0 bases and J dropped 4 bases, with 9 bases sitting between them. This CDR3 is CASSLVGQSDTQYF. The DNA of the CDR3 is TGCGCCAGCAGCTTGGTCGGACAGTCAGATACGCAGTATTTT.

The chain combines TRBV28 with TRBJ1-4; TRBD1 matches at 9 bases. V trimming: 10 bases; J trimming: 10 bases; junction bases outside the gene matches: 16. This CDR3 contains 15 residues. Germline V gene lookup returns CDR1 MDHEN and CDR2 SYDVKM. This CDR3 reads CATFVGGQGKAKLFF. In nucleotides, the CDR3 is TGTGCCACCTTCGTGGGAGGACAGGGGAAAGCAAAACTGTTTTTT.

The V call is TRBV2, the J call TRBJ2-1; 11 bases agree with TRBD2. The CDR3 runs 13 residues. Germline V gives CDR1 SNHLY, CDR2 FYNNEI. Germline trimming cut 11 bases from V and 10 bases from J; bases unmatched to any gene: 10. CDR3 protein: CAGASGRIREQFF. The DNA for the CDR3 is TGTGCCGGAGCTAGCGGGAGGATCCGGGAGCAGTTCTTC.

This clone was observed a single time. The V call is TRBV5-1, the J call TRBJ1-1, with TRBD1 matching 8 bases. The CDR3 extends over 18 amino acids. CDR1 is SGHRS and CDR2 is YFSETQ in the germline V gene. After removal of 4 bases from V and 0 bases from J, the junction contained 14 bases not matched to a gene. The CDR3 bases are TGCGCCAGCAGCAGAGGACAGGGAGGGCATTACCTGAACACTGAAGCTTTCTTT. Translation: CASSRGQGGHYLNTEAFF.

The chain combines TRBV27 with TRBJ2-1, with 10 bases matching TRBD1. V dropped 2 bases and J dropped 0; count of bases not matched to a gene: 4. The CDR3 has 17 amino acids. CDR1 and CDR2 (germline): MNHEY, SMNVEV (reference sequence). CDR3: CASSLKRQGASYNEQFF. CDR3 sequence (DNA): TGTGCCAGCAGTTTAAAGAGACAGGGGGCCTCCTACAATGAGCAGTTCTTC.

This clone was seen a single time. The chain is built from TRBV15 and TRBJ2-5, with a possible D match to TRBD2 (5 bases). V was pared by 3 bases and J by 5 bases, with 22 bases between. Germline loops: CDR1 LNHNV, CDR2 YYDKDF (reference sequence). This CDR3 spans 17 amino acids. The DNA for the CDR3 is TGTGCCACCAGCAGGCAACGGGGAGTTGCTCTTAGGGAGACCCAGTACTTC. Its translation: CATSRQRGVALRETQYF.

The chain recombines TRBV11-2 with TRBJ2-7; TRBD2 aligns across 14 bases. CDR3 length equals 19 residues. Losses at the gene ends were 2 bases for V and 5 bases for J; bases not matched to a gene: 14. Germline lookup yields CDR1 SGHAT and CDR2 FQNNGV. The CDR3 protein is CASSLFFPGLAGVIDEQYF. Here the CDR3 DNA reads TGTGCCAGCAGCTTATTCTTTCCGGGACTAGCGGGAGTGATCGACGAGCAGTACTTC.

The rearrangement uses TRBV4-1 and TRBJ1-3; 8 positions agree with TRBD1. This CDR3 region has 15 residues. V shed 5 bases, J shed 3 bases, and the junction held 6 bases outside the gene matches. Germline values: CDR1 MGHRA, CDR2 YSYEKL. The CDR3: CASSVDRGSGNTIYF. The CDR3 DNA follows: TGCGCCAGCAGCGTCGACAGGGGTAGTGGAAACACCATATATTTT.

The rearrangement uses TRBV4-3 and TRBJ2-3; 9 bases are a match to TRBD1. The CDR3 length is 16 residues. V was pared by 1 base and J by 3 bases, with 5 bases of the junction left unmatched. CDR1 LGHNA and CDR2 YSLEER come from the germline V gene. CDR3: CASSQGLGTGTDTQYF. CDR3 DNA: TGCGCCAGCAGCCAAGGCCTCGGGACAGGGACAGATACGCAGTATTTT.

This chain joins TRBV10-3 and TRBJ1-2, with D hard to call. The CDR3 consists of 15 residues. Germline CDR1 reads ENHRY; CDR2 reads SYGVKD. The ends were cut back, 0 bases at V and 4 bases at J, with 12 bases in the middle. CDR3 sequence (DNA): TGTGCCATCAGTGAGTCCGGAACCCCAAGCTATGGCTACACCTTC. Amino acid sequence: CAISESGTPSYGYTF.

The V and J genes are TRBV7-9 and TRBJ2-2; TRBD2 agrees at 10 bases. The CDR3 runs 18 residues. CDR1 and CDR2 from the germline V gene are SEHNR and FQNEAQ (reference sequence). V shed 3 bases, J shed 3 bases, and the junction held 10 bases outside the gene matches. The CDR3 region has the DNA TGTGCCAGCAGCTTTAGTTGGCTAGCGGGAGCGCACACCGGGGAGCTGTTTTTT. This sequence encodes CASSFSWLAGAHTGELFF.

Points on this clone: The junction departs from the called germline gene at one end, perhaps through a read error. The V and J genes are TRBV6-1 and TRBJ2-5, with D perhaps TRBD1 or TRBD2 (5 bases each). Germline loops: CDR1 MNHNS, CDR2 SASEGT. This CDR3 contains 15 residues. The CDR3 DNA sequence: TGTGCCAGCTGTGATTTGGGGGTTGTCCAAGAGACCCAGTACTTC. Translated: CASCDLGVVQETQYF.

The genes are TRBV5-8 and TRBJ2-2; either TRBD1 or TRBD2 may fit D (6 bases each). Germline V gene sequence: CDR1 SGHTS, CDR2 YDEGEE. This CDR3 spans 16 amino acids. With 4 bases removed from V and 1 base from J, the gap between germline ends came to 14 bases. CDR3 bases: TGTGCCAGCAGCCGCAGGGGAGCGGGGAACACCGGGGAGCTGTTTTTT. It encodes CASSRRGAGNTGELFF.

The V gene is TRBV5-1, the J gene TRBJ2-2, with 14 nucleotides matching TRBD2. This CDR3 is 17 amino acids long. The trim removed 4 bases at V and 5 bases at J, leaving 7 bases unmatched. CDR1 and CDR2 from the germline V gene are SGHRS and YFSETQ. The CDR3 region has the DNA TGCGCCAGCAGCGAGGGACTAGCGGGAGTTGGAACCGGGGAGCTGTTTTTT. It yields the protein CASSEGLAGVGTGELFF.

The chain is built from TRBV5-1 and TRBJ2-5; D gene ambiguous. Germline CDR1 and CDR2: SGHRS and YFSETQ. The CDR3 runs to 14 residues. V was trimmed by 0 bases and J by 6 bases, leaving 12 bases between them. DNA of the CDR3: TGCGCCAGCAGCTTGGGGGTGGTGGGAAAGACCCAGTACTTC. Its protein product is CASSLGVVGKTQYF. Full variable domain (rest looked up from reference TRBV5-1 and TRBJ2-5): KAGVTQTPRYLIKTRGQQVTLSCSPISGHRSVSWYQQTPGQGLQFLFEYFSETQRNKGNFPGRFSGRQFSNSRSEMNVSTLELGDSALYLCASSLGVVGKTQYFGPGTRLLVL.

This clone is a singleton in its sample. Other nucleotide sequences in the sample specify the same CDR3. The chain couples TRBV7-9 to TRBJ2-1; D uncertain. The CDR3 runs to 14 residues. Looked up from germline, CDR1 is SEHNR and CDR2 is FQNEAQ (reference sequence). The V gene lost 1 base and the J gene lost 3 bases, with 7 bases spanning the gap. CDR3 amino acids: CASSLGLDYNEQFF. The CDR3, as DNA: TGTGCCAGCAGCTTAGGTCTGGACTACAATGAGCAGTTCTTC.

The chain is built from TRBV9 and TRBJ2-7; 7 positions agree with TRBD1. Trimming at V came to 2 bases and at J to 5 bases, leaving 7 bases not matched to a gene. This CDR3 is 14 amino acids long. Germline V lookup: CDR1 SGDLS, CDR2 YYNGEE. This chain's CDR3 is CASSVRRQGDEQYF. CDR3 in DNA: TGTGCCAGCAGCGTGAGACGGCAGGGGGACGAGCAGTACTTC.

The DNA of the CDR3 is TGTGCCAGCAGCTTGGCAGGCAAGGGCTCTGGAAACACCATATATTTT. It is translated as CASSLAGKGSGNTIYF. The rearrangement links TRBV5-4 to TRBJ1-3; D ambiguous. The CDR3 consists of 16 residues. The germline CDR1 and CDR2 sequences are SGHNT and YYREEE (reference sequence). Trimming removed 0 bases at V and 0 bases at J, with 10 bases between. The full variable domain, its missing parts supplied by reference TRBV5-4 and TRBJ1-3, is ETGVTQSPTHLIKTRGQQVTLRCSSQSGHNTVSWYQQALGQGPQFIFQYYREEENGRGNFPPRFSGLQFPNYSSELNVNALELDDSALYLCASSLAGKGSGNTIYFGEGSWLTVV.

The CDR3 DNA follows: TGCGCCAGCAGCTGGAACCCACAGGGGGCCGGCTCCTACGAGCAGTACTTC. Amino acids: CASSWNPQGAGSYEQYF. The chain couples TRBV5-1 to TRBJ2-7; 9 nucleotides match TRBD1. This CDR3 is built from 17 residues. J lost 0 bases, V lost 3 bases, and 10 bases had no gene match. The germline CDR1 and CDR2 sequences are SGHRS and YFSETQ.

V is TRBV7-9 and J is TRBJ2-3; 10 bases line up with TRBD1. V dropped 3 bases and J dropped 10; count of bases not matched to a gene: 7. The CDR3 length is 14 residues. Per germline, CDR1 SEHNR and CDR2 FQNEAQ (reference sequence). The CDR3 region is CASSFGTGVASQYF. CDR3 sequence (DNA): TGTGCCAGCAGCTTCGGGACAGGGGTCGCCTCGCAGTATTTT.